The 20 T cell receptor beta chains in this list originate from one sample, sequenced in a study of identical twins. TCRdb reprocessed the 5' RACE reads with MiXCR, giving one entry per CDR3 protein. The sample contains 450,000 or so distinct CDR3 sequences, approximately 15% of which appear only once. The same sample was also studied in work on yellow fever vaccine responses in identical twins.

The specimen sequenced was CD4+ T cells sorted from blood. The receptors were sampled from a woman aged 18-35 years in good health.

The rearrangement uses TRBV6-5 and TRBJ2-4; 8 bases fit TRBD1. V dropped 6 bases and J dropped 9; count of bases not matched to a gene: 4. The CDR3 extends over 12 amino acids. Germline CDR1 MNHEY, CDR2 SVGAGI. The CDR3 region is CASRDRASIQYF. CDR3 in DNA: TGTGCCAGCAGGGACAGGGCCAGCATTCAGTACTTC.

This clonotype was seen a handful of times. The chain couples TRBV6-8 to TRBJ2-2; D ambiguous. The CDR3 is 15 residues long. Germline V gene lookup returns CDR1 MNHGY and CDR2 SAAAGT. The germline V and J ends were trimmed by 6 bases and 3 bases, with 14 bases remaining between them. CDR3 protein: CASSVGRKYTGELFF. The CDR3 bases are TGTGCCAGCAGCGTGGGCAGAAAATACACCGGGGAGCTGTTTTTT.

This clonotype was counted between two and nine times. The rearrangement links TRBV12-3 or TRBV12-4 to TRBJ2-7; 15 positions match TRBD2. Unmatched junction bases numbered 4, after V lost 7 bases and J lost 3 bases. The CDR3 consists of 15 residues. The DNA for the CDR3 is TGTGCCAGCATCATGGGACTAGCGGGAGGCTACGAGCAGTACTTC. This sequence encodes CASIMGLAGGYEQYF.

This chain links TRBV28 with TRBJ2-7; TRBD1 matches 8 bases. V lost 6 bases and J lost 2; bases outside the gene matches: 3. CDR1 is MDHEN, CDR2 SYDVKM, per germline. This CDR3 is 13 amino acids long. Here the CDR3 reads CASRGQGTYEQYF. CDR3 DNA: TGTGCCAGCAGAGGACAGGGCACCTACGAGCAGTACTTC.

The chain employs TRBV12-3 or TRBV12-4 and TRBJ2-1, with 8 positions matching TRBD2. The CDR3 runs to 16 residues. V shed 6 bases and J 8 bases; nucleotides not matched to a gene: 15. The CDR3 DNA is TGTGCCAGCAGCCGACCTGGGGCGGGGGGAATCCATGAGCAGTTCTTC. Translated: CASSRPGAGGIHEQFF.

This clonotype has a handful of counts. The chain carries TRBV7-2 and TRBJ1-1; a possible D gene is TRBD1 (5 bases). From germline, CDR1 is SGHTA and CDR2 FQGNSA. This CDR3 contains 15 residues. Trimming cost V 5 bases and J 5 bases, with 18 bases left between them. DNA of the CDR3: TGTGCCAGCAGCCCAAGGGGCCCGATGAGGACTGAAGCTTTCTTT. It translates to CASSPRGPMRTEAFF.

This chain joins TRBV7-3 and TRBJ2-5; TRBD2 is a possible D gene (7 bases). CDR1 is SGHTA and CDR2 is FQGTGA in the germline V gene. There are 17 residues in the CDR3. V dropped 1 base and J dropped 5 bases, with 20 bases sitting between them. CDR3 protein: CASSLRGQGAGDETQYF. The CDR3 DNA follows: TGTGCCAGCAGCTTAAGGGGGCAGGGCGCGGGGGACGAGACCCAGTACTTC.

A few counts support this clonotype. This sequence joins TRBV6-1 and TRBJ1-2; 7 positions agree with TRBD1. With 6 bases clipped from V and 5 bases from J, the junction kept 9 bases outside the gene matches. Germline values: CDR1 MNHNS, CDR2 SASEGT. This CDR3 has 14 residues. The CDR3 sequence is CASRQGDGLYGYTF. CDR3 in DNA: TGTGCCAGCAGGCAGGGGGATGGTCTATATGGCTACACCTTC.

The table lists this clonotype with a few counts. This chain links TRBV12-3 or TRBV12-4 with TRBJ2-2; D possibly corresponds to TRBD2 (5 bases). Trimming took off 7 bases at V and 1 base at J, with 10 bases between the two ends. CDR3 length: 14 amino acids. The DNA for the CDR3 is TGTGCCAGCATCTCCGGAGGGAACACCGGGGAGCTGTTTTTT. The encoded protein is CASISGGNTGELFF.

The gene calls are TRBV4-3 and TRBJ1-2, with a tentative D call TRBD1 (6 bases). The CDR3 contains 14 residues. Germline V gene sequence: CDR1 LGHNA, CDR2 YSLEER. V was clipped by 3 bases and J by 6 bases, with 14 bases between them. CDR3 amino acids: CASSHTGKVDGYTF. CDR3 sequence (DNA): TGCGCCAGCAGCCACACAGGGAAGGTCGATGGCTACACCTTC.

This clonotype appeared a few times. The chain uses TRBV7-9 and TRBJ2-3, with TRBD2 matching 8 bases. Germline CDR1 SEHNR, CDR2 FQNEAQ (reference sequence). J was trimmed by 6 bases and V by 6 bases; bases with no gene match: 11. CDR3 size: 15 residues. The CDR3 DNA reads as TGTGCCAGCAGTCAGACCGGGAGGGGAGGGGATACGCAGTATTTT. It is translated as CASSQTGRGGDTQYF. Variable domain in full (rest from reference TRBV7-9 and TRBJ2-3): DTGVSQNPRHKITKRGQNVTFRCDPISEHNRLYWYRQTLGQGPEFLTYFQNEAQLEKSRLLSDRFSAERPKGSFSTLEIQRTEQGDSAMYLCASSQTGRGGDTQYFGPGTRLTVL.

The CDR3 DNA reads TGTGCCAGTAGCGGGACTAGCCGGGGATTCGACGAGCAGTACTTC. Translated: CASSGTSRGFDEQYF. V usage is TRBV19 and J usage is TRBJ2-7, with 9 bases aligning to TRBD2. There are 15 residues in the CDR3. Germline V CDR1 and CDR2: LNHDA, SQIVND (reference sequence). After removal of 6 bases from V and 5 bases from J, the junction contained 11 bases not matched to a gene.

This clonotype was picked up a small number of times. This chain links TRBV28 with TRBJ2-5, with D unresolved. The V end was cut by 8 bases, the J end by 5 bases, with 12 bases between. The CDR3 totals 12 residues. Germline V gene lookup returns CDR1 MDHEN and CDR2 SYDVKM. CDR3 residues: CASQKPQETQYF. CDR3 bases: TGTGCCAGCCAAAAACCCCAGGAGACCCAGTACTTC.

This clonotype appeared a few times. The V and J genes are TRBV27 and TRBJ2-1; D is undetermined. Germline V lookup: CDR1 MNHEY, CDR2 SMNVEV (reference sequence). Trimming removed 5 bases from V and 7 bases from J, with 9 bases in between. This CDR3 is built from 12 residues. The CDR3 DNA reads TGTGCCAGCAGTACTGCTGTGAATGAGCAGTTCTTC. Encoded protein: CASSTAVNEQFF.

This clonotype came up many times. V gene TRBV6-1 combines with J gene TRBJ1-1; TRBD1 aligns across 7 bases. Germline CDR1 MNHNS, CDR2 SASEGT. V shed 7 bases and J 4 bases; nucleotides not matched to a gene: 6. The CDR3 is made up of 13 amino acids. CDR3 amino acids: CASTRQGSTEAFF. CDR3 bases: TGTGCCAGCACTCGACAGGGTAGCACTGAAGCTTTCTTT.

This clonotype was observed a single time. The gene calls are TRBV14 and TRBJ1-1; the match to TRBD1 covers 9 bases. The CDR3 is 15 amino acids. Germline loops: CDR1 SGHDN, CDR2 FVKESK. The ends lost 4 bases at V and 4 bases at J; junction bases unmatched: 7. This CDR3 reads CASSPLDRGSTEAFF. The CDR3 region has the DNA TGTGCCAGCAGCCCATTAGACAGGGGGAGCACTGAAGCTTTCTTT.

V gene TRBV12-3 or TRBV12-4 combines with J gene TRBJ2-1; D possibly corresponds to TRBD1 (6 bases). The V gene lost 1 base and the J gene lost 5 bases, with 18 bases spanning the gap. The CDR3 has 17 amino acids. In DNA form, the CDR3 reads TGTGCCAGCAGTTTAGTTTCAGGGGTGAGGGGACACAATGAGCAGTTCTTC. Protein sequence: CASSLVSGVRGHNEQFF.

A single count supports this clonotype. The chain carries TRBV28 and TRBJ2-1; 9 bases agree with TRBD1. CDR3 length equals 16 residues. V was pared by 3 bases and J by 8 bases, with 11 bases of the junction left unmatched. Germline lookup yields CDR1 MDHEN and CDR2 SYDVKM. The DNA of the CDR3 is TGTGCCAGCAGTTTGGAGGGGACAGGGCTGGGGGATGAGCAGTTCTTC. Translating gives CASSLEGTGLGDEQFF.

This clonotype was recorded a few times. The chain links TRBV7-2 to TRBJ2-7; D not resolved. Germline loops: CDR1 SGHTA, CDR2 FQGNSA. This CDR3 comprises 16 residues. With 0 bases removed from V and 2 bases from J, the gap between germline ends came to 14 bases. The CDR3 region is CASSLASQVMTYEQYF. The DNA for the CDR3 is TGTGCCAGCAGCTTAGCGTCGCAGGTAATGACCTACGAGCAGTACTTC.

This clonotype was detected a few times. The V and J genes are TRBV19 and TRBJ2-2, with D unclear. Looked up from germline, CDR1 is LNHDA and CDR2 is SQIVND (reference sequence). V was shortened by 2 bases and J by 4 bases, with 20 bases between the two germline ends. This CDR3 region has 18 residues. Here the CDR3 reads CASSILGIKSPATGELFF. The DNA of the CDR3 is TGTGCCAGTAGTATACTGGGAATCAAATCCCCCGCCACCGGGGAGCTGTTTTTT.